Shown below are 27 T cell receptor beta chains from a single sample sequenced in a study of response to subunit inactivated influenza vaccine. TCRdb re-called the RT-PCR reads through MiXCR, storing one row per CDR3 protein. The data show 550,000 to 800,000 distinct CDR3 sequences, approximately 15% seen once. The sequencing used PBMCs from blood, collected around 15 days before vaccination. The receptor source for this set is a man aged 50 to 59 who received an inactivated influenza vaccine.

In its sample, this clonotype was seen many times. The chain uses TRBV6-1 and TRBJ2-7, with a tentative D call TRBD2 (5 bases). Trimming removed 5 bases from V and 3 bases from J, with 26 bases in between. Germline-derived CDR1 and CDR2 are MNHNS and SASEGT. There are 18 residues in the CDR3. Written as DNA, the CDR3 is TGTGCCAGCAGTCAGGCCCATCCCGGGTTTGGACTCGACTACGAGCAGTACTTC. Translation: CASSQAHPGFGLDYEQYF.

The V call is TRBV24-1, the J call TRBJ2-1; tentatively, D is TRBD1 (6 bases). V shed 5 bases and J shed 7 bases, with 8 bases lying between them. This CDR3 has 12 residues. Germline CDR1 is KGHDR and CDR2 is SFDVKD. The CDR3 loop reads CATSGRGNEQFF. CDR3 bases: TGTGCCACCAGTGGAAGGGGGAATGAGCAGTTCTTC.

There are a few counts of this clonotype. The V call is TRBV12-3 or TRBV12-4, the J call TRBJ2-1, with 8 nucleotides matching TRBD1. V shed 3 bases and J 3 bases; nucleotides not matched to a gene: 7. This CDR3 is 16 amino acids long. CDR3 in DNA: TGTGCCAGCAGTTTCCACAGGGGGGTGGACTACAATGAGCAGTTCTTC. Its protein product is CASSFHRGVDYNEQFF.

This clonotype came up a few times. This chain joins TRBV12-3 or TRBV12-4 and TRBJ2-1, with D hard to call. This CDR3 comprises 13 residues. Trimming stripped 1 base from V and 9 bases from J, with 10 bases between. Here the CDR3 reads CASSLEVNTEQFF. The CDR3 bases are TGTGCCAGCAGTTTAGAAGTTAATACTGAGCAGTTCTTC.

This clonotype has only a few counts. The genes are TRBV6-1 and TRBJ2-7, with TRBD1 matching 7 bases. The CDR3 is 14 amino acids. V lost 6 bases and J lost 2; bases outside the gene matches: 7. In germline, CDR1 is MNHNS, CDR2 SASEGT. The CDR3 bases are TGTGCCAGCAGGACAGGGAGAATGCCCTACGAGCAGTACTTC. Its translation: CASRTGRMPYEQYF.

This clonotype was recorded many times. This chain's CDR3 is CASSPPSGELFF. CDR3 in DNA: TGTGCCAGCAGCCCGCCGTCCGGGGAGCTGTTTTTT. This chain links TRBV18 with TRBJ2-2; no reliable D call. Germline V gene sequence: CDR1 KGHSH, CDR2 LQKENI. V was cut by 8 bases and J by 6 bases, with 10 bases left in between. This CDR3 region has 12 residues. The full variable domain, rest sourced from reference TRBV18 and TRBJ2-2, is NAGVMQNPRHLVRRRGQEARLRCSPMKGHSHVYWYRQLPEEGLKFMVYLQKENIIDESGMPKERFSAEFPKEGPSILRIQQVVRGDSAAYFCASSPPSGELFFGEGSRLTVL.

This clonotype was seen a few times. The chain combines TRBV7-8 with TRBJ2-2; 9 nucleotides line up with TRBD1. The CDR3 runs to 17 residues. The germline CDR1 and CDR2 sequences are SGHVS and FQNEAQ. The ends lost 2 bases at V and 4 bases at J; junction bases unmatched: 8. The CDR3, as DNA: TGTGCCAGCAGCTTAACGATACAGGGGGCGAGCACCGGGGAGCTGTTTTTT. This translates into CASSLTIQGASTGELFF. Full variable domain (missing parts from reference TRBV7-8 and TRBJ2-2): GAGVSQSPRYKVAKRGQDVALRCDPISGHVSLFWYQQALGQGPEFLTYFQNEAQLDKSGLPSDRFFAERPEGSVSTLKIQRTQQEDSAVYLCASSLTIQGASTGELFFGEGSRLTVL.

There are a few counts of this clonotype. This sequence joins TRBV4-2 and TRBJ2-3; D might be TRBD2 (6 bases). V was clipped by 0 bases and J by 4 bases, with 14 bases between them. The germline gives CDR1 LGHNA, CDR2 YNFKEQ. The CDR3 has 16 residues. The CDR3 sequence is CASSQEVLAAPDTQYF. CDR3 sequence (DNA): TGTGCCAGCAGCCAAGAGGTGTTAGCGGCCCCAGATACGCAGTATTTT.

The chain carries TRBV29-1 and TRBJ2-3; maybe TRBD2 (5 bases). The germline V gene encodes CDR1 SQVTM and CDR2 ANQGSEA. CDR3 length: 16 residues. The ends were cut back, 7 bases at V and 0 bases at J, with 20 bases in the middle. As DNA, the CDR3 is TGCAGCGCCCGCGACCAACCGACGGGGAGCACAGATACGCAGTATTTT. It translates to CSARDQPTGSTDTQYF.

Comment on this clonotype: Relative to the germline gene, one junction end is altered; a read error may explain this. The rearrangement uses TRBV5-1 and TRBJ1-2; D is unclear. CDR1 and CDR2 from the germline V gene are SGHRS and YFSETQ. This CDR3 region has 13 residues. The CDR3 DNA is TGCGCCAGAAGCTTGGATCCAGCCTATGGCTACACCTTC. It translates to CARSLDPAYGYTF.

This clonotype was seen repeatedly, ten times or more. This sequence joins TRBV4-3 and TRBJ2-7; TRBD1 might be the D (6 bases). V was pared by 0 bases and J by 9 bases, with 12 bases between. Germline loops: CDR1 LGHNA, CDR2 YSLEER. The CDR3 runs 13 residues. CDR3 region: CASSQEPETGQYF. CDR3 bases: TGCGCCAGCAGCCAAGAACCCGAGACAGGGCAGTACTTC.

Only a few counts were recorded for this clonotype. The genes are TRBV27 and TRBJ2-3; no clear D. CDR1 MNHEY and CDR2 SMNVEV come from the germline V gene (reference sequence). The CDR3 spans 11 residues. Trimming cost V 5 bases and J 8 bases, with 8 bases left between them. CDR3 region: CASSGQGTQYF. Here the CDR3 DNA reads TGTGCCAGCAGTGGCCAAGGTACGCAGTATTTT.

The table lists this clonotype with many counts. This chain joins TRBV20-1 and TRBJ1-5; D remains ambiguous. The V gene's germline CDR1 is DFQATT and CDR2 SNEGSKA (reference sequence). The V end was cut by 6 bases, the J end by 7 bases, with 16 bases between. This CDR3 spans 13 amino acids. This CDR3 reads CSAGDLPGQPQHF. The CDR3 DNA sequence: TGCAGTGCCGGAGACCTACCGGGGCAGCCCCAGCATTTT.

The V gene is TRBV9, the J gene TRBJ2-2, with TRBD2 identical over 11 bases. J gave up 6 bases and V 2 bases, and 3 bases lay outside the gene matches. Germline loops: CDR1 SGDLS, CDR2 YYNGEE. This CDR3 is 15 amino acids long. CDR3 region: CASSVSGRAPGELFF. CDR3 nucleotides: TGTGCCAGCAGCGTTAGCGGGAGGGCCCCCGGGGAGCTGTTTTTT.

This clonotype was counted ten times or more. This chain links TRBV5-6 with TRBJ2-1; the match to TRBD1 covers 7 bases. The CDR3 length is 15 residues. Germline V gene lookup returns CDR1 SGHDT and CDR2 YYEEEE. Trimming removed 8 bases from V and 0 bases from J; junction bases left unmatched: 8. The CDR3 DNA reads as TGTGCCAGACGACGGGACAGAGGCTCCTACAATGAGCAGTTCTTC. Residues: CARRRDRGSYNEQFF.

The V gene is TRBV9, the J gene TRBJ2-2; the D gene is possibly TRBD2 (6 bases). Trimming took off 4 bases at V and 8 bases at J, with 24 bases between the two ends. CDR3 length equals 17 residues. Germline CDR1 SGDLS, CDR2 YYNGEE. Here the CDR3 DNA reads TGTGCCAGCAGCCCCCATGCAAAGGGGACGGGGACTGGGGAGCTGTTTTTT. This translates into CASSPHAKGTGTGELFF.

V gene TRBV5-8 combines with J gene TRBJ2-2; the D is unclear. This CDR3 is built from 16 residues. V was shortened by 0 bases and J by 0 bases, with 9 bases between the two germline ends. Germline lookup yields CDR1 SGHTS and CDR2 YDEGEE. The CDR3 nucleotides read TGTGCCAGCAGCTTGGGGGTCGTCTCGAACACCGGGGAGCTGTTTTTT. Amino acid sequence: CASSLGVVSNTGELFF. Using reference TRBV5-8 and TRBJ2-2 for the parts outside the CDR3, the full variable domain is EAGVTQSPTHLIKTRGQQATLRCSPISGHTSVYWYQQALGLGLQFLLWYDEGEERNRGNFPPRFSGRQFPNYSSELNVNALELEDSALYLCASSLGVVSNTGELFFGEGSRLTVL.

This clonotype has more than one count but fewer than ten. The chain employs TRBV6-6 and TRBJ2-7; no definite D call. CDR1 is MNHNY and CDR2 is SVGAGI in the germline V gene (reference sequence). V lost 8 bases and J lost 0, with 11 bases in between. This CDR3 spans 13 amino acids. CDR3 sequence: CASLKASSYEQYF. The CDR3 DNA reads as TGTGCCAGCCTCAAGGCGAGCTCCTACGAGCAGTACTTC.

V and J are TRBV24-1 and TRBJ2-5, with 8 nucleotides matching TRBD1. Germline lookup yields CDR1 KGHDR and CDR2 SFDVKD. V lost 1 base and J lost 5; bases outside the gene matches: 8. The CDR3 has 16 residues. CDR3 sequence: CATSDFGRQGAETQYF. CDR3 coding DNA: TGTGCCACCAGTGATTTTGGGAGGCAGGGGGCTGAGACCCAGTACTTC.

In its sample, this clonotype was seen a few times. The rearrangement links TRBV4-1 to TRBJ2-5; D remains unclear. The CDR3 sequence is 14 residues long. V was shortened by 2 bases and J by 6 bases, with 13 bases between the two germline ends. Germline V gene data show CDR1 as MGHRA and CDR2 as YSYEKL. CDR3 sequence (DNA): TGCGCCAGCAGCCAAACCCGGGCCCAGAAGACCCAGTACTTC. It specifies CASSQTRAQKTQYF.

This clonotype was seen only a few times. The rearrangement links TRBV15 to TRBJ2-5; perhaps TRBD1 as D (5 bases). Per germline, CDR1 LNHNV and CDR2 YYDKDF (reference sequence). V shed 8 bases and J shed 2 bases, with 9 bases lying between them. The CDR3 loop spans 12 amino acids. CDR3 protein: CATATGQETQYF. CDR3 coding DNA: TGTGCCACCGCAACAGGTCAAGAGACCCAGTACTTC.

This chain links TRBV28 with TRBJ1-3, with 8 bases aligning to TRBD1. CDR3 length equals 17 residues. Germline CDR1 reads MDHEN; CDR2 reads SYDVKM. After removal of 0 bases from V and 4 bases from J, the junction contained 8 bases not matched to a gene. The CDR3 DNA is TGTGCCAGCAGTTTATGGGGCACAGGGGGAACAGGAAACACCATATATTTT. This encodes CASSLWGTGGTGNTIYF.

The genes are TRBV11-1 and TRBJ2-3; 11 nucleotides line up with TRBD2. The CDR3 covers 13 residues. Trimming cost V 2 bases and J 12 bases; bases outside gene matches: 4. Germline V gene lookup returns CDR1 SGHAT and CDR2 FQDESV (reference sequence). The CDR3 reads CASSLLTSGTQYF. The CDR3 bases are TGTGCCAGCAGCTTACTGACTAGCGGGACCCAGTATTTT.

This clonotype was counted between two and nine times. CDR3 residues: CASSLSLGQGYMNTEAFF. The CDR3 nucleotides are TGTGCCAGCAGTTTATCCTTGGGACAGGGATACATGAACACTGAAGCTTTCTTT. The V and J genes are TRBV27 and TRBJ1-1; 9 bases are a match to TRBD1. With V trimmed by 0 bases and J by 0 bases, 8 bases remained unmatched. This CDR3 contains 18 residues. Germline V lookup: CDR1 MNHEY, CDR2 SMNVEV (reference sequence).

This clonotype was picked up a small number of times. The CDR3 sequence is CASSPLGANEQYF. CDR3 bases: TGTGCCAGCAGTCCCCTCGGGGCTAACGAGCAGTACTTC. This sequence joins TRBV6-1 and TRBJ2-7, with D possibly called TRBD1 or TRBD2 (5 bases each). The germline CDR1 and CDR2 sequences are MNHNS and SASEGT. CDR3 length: 13 amino acids. V gave up 5 bases and J gave up 5 bases, with 13 bases separating them.

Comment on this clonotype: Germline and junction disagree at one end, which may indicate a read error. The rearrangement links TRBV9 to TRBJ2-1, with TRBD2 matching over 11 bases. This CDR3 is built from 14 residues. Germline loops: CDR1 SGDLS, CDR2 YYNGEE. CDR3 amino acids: CASSRTSGYNELFF. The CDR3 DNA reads TGTGCCAGCAGCCGGACTAGCGGGTACAATGAGCTGTTCTTC.

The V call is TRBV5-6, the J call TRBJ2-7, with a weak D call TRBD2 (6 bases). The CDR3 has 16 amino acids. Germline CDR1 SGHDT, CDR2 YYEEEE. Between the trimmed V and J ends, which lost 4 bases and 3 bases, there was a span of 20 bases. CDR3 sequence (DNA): TGTGCCAGCAGCCAGTGGGAGGCCGTTGGGATCTACGAGCAGTACTTC. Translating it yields CASSQWEAVGIYEQYF.